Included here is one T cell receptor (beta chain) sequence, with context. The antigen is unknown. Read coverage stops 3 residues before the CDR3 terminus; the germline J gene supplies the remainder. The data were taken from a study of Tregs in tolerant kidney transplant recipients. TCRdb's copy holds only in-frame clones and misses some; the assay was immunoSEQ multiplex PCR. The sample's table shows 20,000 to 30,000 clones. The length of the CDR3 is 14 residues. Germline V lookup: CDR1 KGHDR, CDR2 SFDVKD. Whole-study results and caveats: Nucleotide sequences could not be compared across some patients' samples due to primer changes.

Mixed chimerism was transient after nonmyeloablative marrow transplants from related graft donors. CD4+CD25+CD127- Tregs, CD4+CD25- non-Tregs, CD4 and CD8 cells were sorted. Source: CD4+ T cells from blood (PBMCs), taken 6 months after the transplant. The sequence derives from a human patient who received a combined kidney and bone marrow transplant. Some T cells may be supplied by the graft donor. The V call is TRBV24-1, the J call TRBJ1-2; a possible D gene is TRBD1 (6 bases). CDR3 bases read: TGTGCCACCAGTGACTCCGGACAGCGGGGCGGC. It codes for CATSDSGQRGG. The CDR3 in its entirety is CATSDSGQRGGYTF.